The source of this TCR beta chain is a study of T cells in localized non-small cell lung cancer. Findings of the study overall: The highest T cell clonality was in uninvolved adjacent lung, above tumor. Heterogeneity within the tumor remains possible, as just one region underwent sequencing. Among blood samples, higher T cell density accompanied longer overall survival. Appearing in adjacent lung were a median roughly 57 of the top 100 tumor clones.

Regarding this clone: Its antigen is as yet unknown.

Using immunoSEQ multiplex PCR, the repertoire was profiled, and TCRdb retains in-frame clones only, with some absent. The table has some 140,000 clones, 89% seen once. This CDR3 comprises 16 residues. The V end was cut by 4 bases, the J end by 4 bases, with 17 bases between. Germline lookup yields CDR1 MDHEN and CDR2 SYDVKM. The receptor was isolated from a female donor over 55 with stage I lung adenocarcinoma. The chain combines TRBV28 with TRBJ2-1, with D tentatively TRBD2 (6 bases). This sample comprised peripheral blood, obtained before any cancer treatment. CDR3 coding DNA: TGTGCCAGCAGTTCTAGCCTTCGGGAGTTTTACAATGAGCAGTTCTTC. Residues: CASSSSLREFYNEQFF.